Listed below are T cell receptor beta chains from one sample, sequenced in a study of blood T cell repertoires in COVID-19. Sequencing was performed with immunoSEQ multiplex PCR; in TCRdb, only in-frame clones are kept and a portion is missing. The repertoire holds a few hundred thousand clones, with less than 85% as singletons. Sample: peripheral blood. These receptors were obtained from a woman younger than 35 with acute or convalescent COVID-19. CDR3s include the opening cysteine and the closing phenylalanine or tryptophan. Fields, in order: V gene, J gene, D gene, clone size, CDR3 protein, CDR3 DNA. The D gene is left open where the match is weak. Only part of the rows carry a size: once, few, many, or a class if the clone is expanded.

>TRBV6-2/TRBV6-3|TRBJ2-7|.|.
CASRQTGLAIGSSYEQYF
TGTGCCAGCCGCCAGACGGGACTCGCAATAGGCAGCTCCTACGAGCAGTACTTC
>TRBV5-4|TRBJ2-7|.|once
CASSPSWDSSYEQYF
TGTGCCAGCAGCCCCTCCTGGGACTCATCCTACGAGCAGTACTTC
>TRBV25-1|TRBJ2-1|.|.
CASSDPPGLNIYNEQFF
TGTGCCAGCAGTGACCCTCCGGGACTGAATATCTACAATGAGCAGTTCTTC
>TRBV11-2|TRBJ2-4|.|.
CASSDGGGENIQYF
TGTGCCAGCAGCGATGGGGGCGGCGAAAACATTCAGTACTTC
>TRBV29-1|TRBJ1-1|TRBD1|.
CSASDRMAEAFF
TGCAGCGCTTCGGACAGGATGGCTGAAGCTTTCTTT
>TRBV9|TRBJ2-7|TRBD1|.
CASSVSPGQSYEQYF
TGTGCCAGCAGCGTTAGTCCGGGACAGTCCTACGAGCAGTACTTC
>TRBV27|TRBJ2-3|.|.
CASSLRVLSTDTQYF
TGTGCCAGCAGTTTGAGGGTGTTAAGCACAGATACGCAGTATTTT
>TRBV6-2/TRBV6-3|TRBJ1-5|TRBD1|.
CASSYRDRGNQPQHF
TGTGCCAGCAGTTACAGGGACAGGGGTAATCAGCCCCAGCATTTT
>TRBV3-1/TRBV3-2|TRBJ2-2|TRBD2|.
CASSPKLAGVAGELFF
TGTGCCAGCAGCCCTAAACTAGCGGGAGTAGCAGGGGAGCTGTTTTTT
>TRBV21-1|TRBJ2-1|.|.
CASSKQGPNNEQFF
TGTGCCAGCAGCAAACAGGGTCCGAACAATGAGCAGTTCTTC
>TRBV5-5|TRBJ2-7|TRBD2|.
CASSFQPSGSLEQYF
TGTGCCAGCAGCTTTCAGCCCAGCGGGAGCCTAGAGCAGTACTTC
>TRBV19|TRBJ2-7|TRBD1|.
CASSIGTGYEQYF
TGTGCCAGTAGTATCGGGACAGGCTACGAGCAGTACTTC
>TRBV12-5|TRBJ1-5|TRBD1|.
CASGLAQKPGQFNQPQHF
TGTGCTAGTGGTTTGGCACAAAAACCGGGACAGTTCAATCAGCCCCAGCATTTT
>TRBV12-3/TRBV12-4|TRBJ1-2|TRBD1|.
CASRTGLGYTF
TGTGCCAGCAGGACAGGGTTGGGCTACACCTTC
>TRBV7-9|TRBJ1-3|TRBD1|.
CASSQGVTGGNTIYF
TGTGCCAGCAGCCAAGGGGTGACAGGGGGAAACACCATATATTTT
>TRBV19|TRBJ2-1|TRBD2|.
CASSRLAGGANEQFF
TGTGCCAGTAGTCGACTAGCGGGAGGGGCGAATGAGCAGTTCTTC
>TRBV16|TRBJ1-2|.|.
CASSDGQSQGSDYGYTF
TGTGCCAGCAGCGACGGCCAATCTCAGGGGTCGGACTATGGCTACACCTTC
>TRBV4-3|TRBJ2-7|TRBD2|.
CASSQALGLAKYEQYF
TGCGCCAGCAGCCAAGCTCTGGGACTAGCAAAATACGAGCAGTACTTC
>TRBV12-1|TRBJ2-7|.|once
CASSFLRRGLLGQENYEQYF
TGTGCCAGCAGCTTTCTTAGAAGAGGGCTTTTAGGACAGGAAAATTACGAGCAGTACTTC
>TRBV3-1/TRBV3-2|TRBJ2-1|.|.
CASSQVRPSGTSYNEQFF
TGTGCCAGCAGCCAAGTGCGTCCCAGCGGAACCTCCTACAATGAGCAGTTCTTC